The text below deals with one T cell receptor (beta chain). Its specificity is unknown. This specimen belongs to a study of cytomegalovirus exposure and HLA in healthy donors. Overall study results and limits: Donors were assumed by presence/absence analyses to have roughly uniform sequencing depth.

A multiplex PCR was run with 60 Vbeta primers and 13 Jbeta primers. TCRdb keeps only in-frame clones here, not all; method: immunoSEQ multiplex PCR. Counted here are 150,000 to 200,000 clones, about 80% occurring once; the ten biggest clones make up about 1.6%. This CDR3 comprises 13 residues. V was trimmed by 4 bases and J by 5 bases, leaving 12 bases between them. Germline CDR1 SGHRS, CDR2 YFSETQ. This TCR was recovered from a man aged 35 to 55 in good health and CMV-seronegative. The chain is built from TRBV5-1 and TRBJ1-1, with D hard to call. Sequenced input: PBMCs. The CDR3 DNA is TGCGCCAGCAGCCGGGAAGTGGTAACTGAAGCTTTCTTT. This encodes CASSREVVTEAFF.